This T cell receptor (beta chain) derives from a study of vaccination effects on CD4 cells after COVID-19. Across the whole study: Sample donation by two convalescent patients took place 16 days and one week before vaccination. Broader study findings: There were few convalescent patients in the study and no early post-infection timepoints. At late timepoints after vaccination, vaccine- and infection-induced clones shrank markedly.

Antigen-specific CD4+ T cells expanded by the ViraFEST assay with viral peptide pools were then sequenced. Scientists isolated CD4+ T cells after an approximately 10-day culture period ended. According to PCR results, the person was infected with SARS-CoV-2 between March and December 2020. V lost 4 bases and J lost 6, with 12 bases in between. Germline V gives CDR1 KGHDR, CDR2 SFDVKD. This CDR3 contains 13 residues. Points on this clone: The target antigen is unknown.

Generated by immunoSEQ multiplex PCR, the TCRdb table keeps only in-frame clones and is missing some. The table records roughly 70,000 clones, around 70% of them present only once. J is TRBJ2-7 and V is TRBV24-1, with a weak D call TRBD1 (6 bases). The sequence came from a human donor who had a prior SARS-CoV-2 infection. Sequencing was performed on CD4+ T cells from PBMCs cultured with HIV peptides, taken before COVID-19 vaccination. Regarding subset: HIV-1 Nef peptide pool negative control/reference culture. CDR3 amino acids: CATSDSGVGEQYF. CDR3 sequence (DNA): TGTGCCACCAGTGACTCAGGGGTGGGCGAGCAGTACTTC.